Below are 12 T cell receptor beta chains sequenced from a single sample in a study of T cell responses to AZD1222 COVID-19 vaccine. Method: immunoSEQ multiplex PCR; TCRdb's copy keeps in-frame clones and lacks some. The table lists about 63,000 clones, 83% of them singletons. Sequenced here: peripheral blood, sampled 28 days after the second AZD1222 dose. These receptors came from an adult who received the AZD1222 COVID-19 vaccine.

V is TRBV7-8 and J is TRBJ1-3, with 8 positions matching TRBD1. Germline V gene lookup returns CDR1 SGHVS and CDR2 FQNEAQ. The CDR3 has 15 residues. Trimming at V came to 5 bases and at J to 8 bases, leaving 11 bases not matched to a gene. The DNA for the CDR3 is TGTGCCAGCAGCCACGGACAGGGAGCACCCTACACCATATATTTT. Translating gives CASSHGQGAPYTIYF.

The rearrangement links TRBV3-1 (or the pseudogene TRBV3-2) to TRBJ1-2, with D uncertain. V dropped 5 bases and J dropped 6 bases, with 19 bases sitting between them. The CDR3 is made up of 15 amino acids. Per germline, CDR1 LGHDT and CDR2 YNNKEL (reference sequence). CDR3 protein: CASSEIKRVMDGYTF. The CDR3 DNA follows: TGTGCCAGCAGCGAAATCAAGCGGGTGATGGATGGCTACACCTTC.

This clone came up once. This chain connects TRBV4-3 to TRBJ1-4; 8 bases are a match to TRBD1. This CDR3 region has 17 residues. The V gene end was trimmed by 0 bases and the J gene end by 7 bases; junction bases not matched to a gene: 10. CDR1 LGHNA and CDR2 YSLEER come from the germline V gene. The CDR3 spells CASSQDQRQGRVEKLFF. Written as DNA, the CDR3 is TGCGCCAGCAGCCAAGATCAGCGACAGGGGAGGGTTGAAAAACTGTTTTTT.

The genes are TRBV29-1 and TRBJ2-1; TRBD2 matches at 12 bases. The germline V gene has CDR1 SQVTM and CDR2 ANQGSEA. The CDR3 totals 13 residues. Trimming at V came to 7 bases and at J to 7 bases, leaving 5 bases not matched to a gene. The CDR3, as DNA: TGCAGCGCCGAAGGGACTAGCGGGAATGAGCAGTTCTTC. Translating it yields CSAEGTSGNEQFF.

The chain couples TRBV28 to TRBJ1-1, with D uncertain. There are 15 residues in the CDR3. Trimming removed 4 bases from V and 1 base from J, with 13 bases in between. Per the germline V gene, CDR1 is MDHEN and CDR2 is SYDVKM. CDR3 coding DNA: TGTGCCAGCAGTTGGGTTGTGGGTGCGAACACTGAAGCTTTCTTT. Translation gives CASSWVVGANTEAFF.

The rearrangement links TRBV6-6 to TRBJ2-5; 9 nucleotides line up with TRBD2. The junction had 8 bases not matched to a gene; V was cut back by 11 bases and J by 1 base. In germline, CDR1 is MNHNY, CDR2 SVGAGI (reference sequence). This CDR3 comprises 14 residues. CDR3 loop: CAARAGGIQETQYF. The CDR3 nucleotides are TGTGCCGCTAGGGCGGGGGGGATCCAAGAGACCCAGTACTTC.

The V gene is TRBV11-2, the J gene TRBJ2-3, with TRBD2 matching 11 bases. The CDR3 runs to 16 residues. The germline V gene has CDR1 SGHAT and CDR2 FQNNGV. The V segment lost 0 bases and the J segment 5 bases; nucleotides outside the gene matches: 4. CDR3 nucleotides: TGTGCCAGCAGCTTAGATAGCGGGGGGGCGGGAGATACGCAGTATTTT. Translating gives CASSLDSGGAGDTQYF.

The CDR3 DNA reads TGTGCCAGCTCACCACAGCTAGCGGGGGTTAGAAGGTCCTACAATGAGCAGTTCTTC. Translation: CASSPQLAGVRRSYNEQFF. The rearrangement links TRBV18 to TRBJ2-1; TRBD2 matches at 10 bases. V gave up 1 base and J gave up 1 base; unmatched junction bases: 10. The CDR3 spans 19 residues. The germline CDR1 and CDR2 sequences are KGHSH and LQKENI.

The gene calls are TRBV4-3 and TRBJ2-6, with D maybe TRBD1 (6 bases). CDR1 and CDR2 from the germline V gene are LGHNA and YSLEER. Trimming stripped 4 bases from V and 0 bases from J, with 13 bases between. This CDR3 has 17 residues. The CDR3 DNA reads TGCGCCAGCAGCCCTCATGGACAGTCCTCTGGGGCCAACGTCCTGACTTTC. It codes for CASSPHGQSSGANVLTF.

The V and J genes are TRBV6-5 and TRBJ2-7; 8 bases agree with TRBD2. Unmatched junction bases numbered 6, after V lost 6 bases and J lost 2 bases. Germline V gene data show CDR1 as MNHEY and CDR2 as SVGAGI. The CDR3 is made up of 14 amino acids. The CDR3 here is CASRTFSGAYEQYF. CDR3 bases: TGTGCCAGCAGAACTTTTAGCGGGGCCTACGAGCAGTACTTC.

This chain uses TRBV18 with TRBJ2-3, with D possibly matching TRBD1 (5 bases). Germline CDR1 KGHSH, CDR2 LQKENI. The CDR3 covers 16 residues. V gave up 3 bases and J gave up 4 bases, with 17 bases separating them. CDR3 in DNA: TGTGCCAGCTCACCGTCACCAGGGTTATCATCAGATACGCAGTATTTT. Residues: CASSPSPGLSSDTQYF.

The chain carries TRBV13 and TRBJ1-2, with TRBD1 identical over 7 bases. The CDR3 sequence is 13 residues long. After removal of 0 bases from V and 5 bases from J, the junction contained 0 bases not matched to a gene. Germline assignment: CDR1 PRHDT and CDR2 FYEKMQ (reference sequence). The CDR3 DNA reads TGTGCCAGCAGCTTAGGACAGGGGTATGGCTACACCTTC. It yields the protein CASSLGQGYGYTF.